The rows below give T cell receptor beta chains drawn from one sample of a study of post-analysis software for immune sequencing data. TCRdb independently ran MiXCR on the PCR reads; one entry per CDR3 protein. The profile shows hundreds of thousands of distinct CDR3 sequences, around 53% of them singletons. Sample: blood. These receptors came from a girl between 5 and 17 years old with multiple sclerosis. CDR3s include the opening cysteine and the closing phenylalanine or tryptophan. A D gene is named only where the DNA matches it firmly. Size is omitted from some rows. Given values are once, few, many or a class for expanded clones.

v_gene	j_gene	d_gene	abundance	CDR3aa	CDR3nt
TRBV6-6	TRBJ2-3	TRBD2	few	CASTPGLAMTDTQYF	TGTGCCAGCACCCCGGGACTAGCGATGACAGATACGCAGTATTTT
TRBV7-2	TRBJ1-6	TRBD1	-	CASSLQGVYNSPLHF	TGTGCCAGCAGCTTACAGGGGGTCTATAATTCACCCCTCCACTTT
TRBV6-2/TRBV6-3	TRBJ2-7	TRBD2	-	CASSYGRLAGYSYEQYF	TGTGCCAGCAGTTACGGTAGACTAGCGGGATATAGCTACGAGCAGTACTTC
TRBV20-1	TRBJ1-4	-	few	CSARDPQGLTNEKLFF	TGCAGTGCTAGAGATCCGCAGGGATTGACTAATGAAAAACTGTTTTTT
TRBV7-2	TRBJ1-5	-	few	CASSQEANQPQHF	TGTGCCAGCAGCCAGGAGGCCAATCAGCCCCAGCATTTT
TRBV20-1	TRBJ2-1	-	-	CSARAVNRPEQFF	TGCAGTGCTAGAGCGGTAAACAGGCCTGAGCAGTTCTTC
TRBV14	TRBJ1-1	-	-	CASSQESGYPNTRNTEAFF	TGTGCCAGCAGCCAAGAATCCGGCTATCCTAACACACGGAACACTGAAGCTTTCTTT
TRBV20-1	TRBJ2-3	TRBD2	-	CSAIPGGFTDTQYF	TGCAGTGCTATCCCGGGGGGTTTCACAGATACGCAGTATTTT
TRBV5-1	TRBJ2-7	TRBD1	-	CASRWDRASSYEQYF	TGCGCCAGCAGGTGGGACAGGGCGAGCTCCTACGAGCAGTACTTC
TRBV12-3/TRBV12-4	TRBJ1-2	TRBD1	-	CASSNRGLYGYTF	TGTGCCAGCAGCAACAGGGGGTTGTATGGCTACACCTTC
TRBV29-1	TRBJ1-1	-	-	CSVEGLRRDTEAFF	TGCAGCGTTGAGGGGTTGAGGAGGGACACCGAAGCTTTCTTT
TRBV5-1	TRBJ2-7	-	-	CASSLSTGSRGNYEQYF	TGCGCCAGCAGCTTATCTACAGGGAGCAGGGGCAACTACGAGCAGTACTTC
TRBV7-9	TRBJ2-7	-	-	CASSFADSLPYEQYF	TGTGCCAGCAGCTTCGCCGACAGCCTCCCCTACGAGCAGTACTTC
TRBV20-1	TRBJ1-2	TRBD1	-	CSARGSQGDYGYTF	TGCAGTGCTAGAGGTTCACAGGGGGACTATGGCTACACCTTC
TRBV7-8	TRBJ2-3	TRBD2	-	CASTFGTSGTDTQYF	TGTGCCAGCACCTTCGGGACTAGCGGCACAGATACGCAGTATTTT
TRBV7-2	TRBJ1-1	-	-	CASPQRPGLGTEAFF	TGTGCCAGCCCCCAGCGCCCGGGTCTAGGCACTGAAGCTTTCTTT
TRBV24-1	TRBJ2-3	-	-	CATSDFPRTADDTQYF	TGTGCCACCAGTGATTTCCCCAGGACAGCGGACGATACGCAGTATTTT
TRBV5-1	TRBJ2-5	-	-	CASSLVGGGMETQYF	TGCGCCAGCAGCTTGGTTGGAGGGGGAATGGAGACCCAGTACTTC
TRBV6-1	TRBJ2-6	TRBD1	few	CASSASGTGVSGANVLTF	TGTGCCAGCAGTGCCTCGGGGACAGGGGTTTCTGGGGCCAACGTCCTGACTTTC
TRBV3-1	TRBJ2-4	-	once	CASSPFWQGQAKNIQYF	TGTGCCAGCAGCCCCTTTTGGCAGGGACAAGCCAAAAACATTCAGTACTTC
TRBV6-5	TRBJ2-7	-	-	CASSYSLILAGDQEQYF	TGTGCCAGCAGTTACTCCCTCATCTTGGCAGGGGATCAGGAGCAGTACTTC
TRBV24-1	TRBJ2-1	-	-	CASERIARSYNEQFF	TGTGCCTCCGAGAGGATAGCGCGATCCTACAATGAGCAGTTCTTC
TRBV6-5	TRBJ1-1	-	once	CASSSPPRGHTEAFF	TGTGCCAGCAGTTCACCACCCCGGGGCCACACTGAAGCTTTCTTT
TRBV5-1	TRBJ1-2	-	-	CASSLSRGSNGYTF	TGCGCCAGCAGCTTGTCCCGGGGGTCAAATGGCTACACCTTC
TRBV5-1	TRBJ2-7	TRBD2	many	CASSLRGAYEQYF	TGTGCCAGCAGTTTACGGGGGGCCTACGAGCAGTACTTC
TRBV5-1	TRBJ2-6	-	-	CAGSLAVSGANVLTF	TGCGCCGGCAGCTTGGCCGTGTCCGGGGCCAACGTCCTGACTTTC
TRBV20-1	TRBJ2-1	-	few	CSAREGAHEQFF	TGCAGTGCTAGAGAGGGGGCACATGAGCAGTTCTTC
TRBV5-1	TRBJ2-5	TRBD2	-	CASSLLREGQETQYF	TGCGCCAGCAGCTTGTTACGGGAGGGCCAAGAGACCCAGTACTTC
TRBV7-3	TRBJ2-5	TRBD1	few	CASSSHGTGEETQYF	TGTGCCAGCAGCTCTCACGGAACAGGGGAAGAGACCCAGTACTTC
TRBV10-3	TRBJ2-5	-	-	CAISNPDRFGETQYF	TGTGCCATCAGTAATCCAGACAGGTTCGGGGAGACCCAGTACTTC
TRBV2	TRBJ2-7	-	-	CASSYRTYEQYF	TGTGCCAGCAGTTACAGGACCTACGAGCAGTACTTC
TRBV14	TRBJ2-7	TRBD1	-	CASSPRTGYGEQYF	TGTGCCAGCAGCCCTCGGACAGGGTATGGCGAGCAGTACTTC
TRBV18	TRBJ2-5	TRBD1	-	CASSPLGTATQETQYF	TGTGCCAGCTCACCCCTTGGGACAGCTACACAAGAGACCCAGTACTTC
TRBV20-1	TRBJ2-7	-	few	CSARAAGYYEQYF	TGCAGTGCTAGAGCCGCAGGGTACTACGAGCAGTACTTC
TRBV12-3/TRBV12-4	TRBJ2-4	-	-	CASSLDDPFKNIQYF	TGTGCCAGCAGTTTAGACGATCCGTTCAAAAACATTCAGTACTTC
TRBV6-5	TRBJ2-4	TRBD1	-	CASSSLPGQGDNIQYF	TGTGCCAGCAGTTCCCTGCCGGGACAGGGTGATAACATTCAGTACTTC
TRBV25-1	TRBJ2-5	TRBD2	-	CASSELGGLAEETQYF	TGTGCCAGCAGTGAATTAGGGGGACTAGCGGAGGAGACCCAGTACTTC
TRBV5-1	TRBJ2-7	-	few	CASSFFETDNSYEQYF	TGCGCCAGCAGCTTTTTTGAGACAGACAACTCCTACGAGCAGTACTTC
TRBV29-1	TRBJ2-2	-	-	CSVVRSGELFF	TGCAGCGTTGTGAGATCCGGGGAGCTGTTTTTT
TRBV4-2	TRBJ2-7	TRBD2	-	CASSQDPLARMYEQYF	TGTGCCAGCAGCCAAGATCCACTAGCGAGGATGTACGAGCAGTACTTC
TRBV20-1	TRBJ2-1	TRBD2	-	CSGLAPNNEQFF	TGCAGTGGACTAGCCCCGAACAATGAGCAGTTCTTC
TRBV29-1	TRBJ2-7	-	-	CSVTSGSSYEQYF	TGCAGCGTTACCTCGGGGAGCTCCTACGAGCAGTACTTC
TRBV27	TRBJ1-5	-	-	CASSFKSSQPQHF	TGTGCCAGCAGTTTTAAGTCGAGTCAGCCCCAGCATTTT
TRBV18	TRBJ2-4	-	few	CASSQQVGGKNIQYF	TGTGCCAGCTCACAACAGGTCGGAGGCAAAAACATTCAGTACTTC
TRBV5-5	TRBJ2-7	-	-	CASRYDRSPTYEQYF	TGTGCCAGCAGATATGACCGTTCCCCAACCTACGAGCAGTACTTC
TRBV5-1	TRBJ2-1	TRBD2	-	CASSDGTGTRVPNNEQFF	TGCGCCAGCAGCGACGGGACCGGGACTAGAGTGCCAAACAATGAGCAGTTCTTC
TRBV5-1	TRBJ2-5	-	-	CASSISEGYNEQYF	TGCGCCAGCAGCATTTCTGAAGGTTACAATGAGCAGTACTTC
TRBV10-3	TRBJ1-2	TRBD1	few	CAISFDRGRTNYGYTF	TGTGCCATCAGTTTCGACAGGGGGCGGACTAACTATGGCTACACCTTC
TRBV7-9	TRBJ1-6	TRBD1	-	CASSLGIPTGTGGSPLHF	TGTGCCAGCAGCTTAGGGATACCTACCGGGACAGGGGGTTCACCCCTCCACTTT
TRBV12-3/TRBV12-4	TRBJ2-5	-	-	CASNVGVMETQYF	TGTGCCAGCAATGTCGGGGTAATGGAGACCCAGTACTTC
TRBV3-1	TRBJ2-2	TRBD2	-	CASSQDPLAGPTNTGELFF	TGTGCCAGCAGCCAAGATCCCCTAGCGGGACCCACGAACACCGGGGAGCTGTTTTTT
TRBV6-1	TRBJ2-6	-	-	CASSEAVSGANVLTF	TGTGCCAGCAGTGAAGCAGTTTCCGGGGCCAACGTCCTGACTTTC
TRBV11-2	TRBJ2-5	TRBD2	-	CASSLRLGLAGAAGTQYF	TGTGCCAGCAGCCTAAGGCTGGGACTAGCGGGGGCCGCAGGGACCCAGTACTTC
TRBV7-3	TRBJ2-6	-	-	CASSSTDSGANVLTF	TGTGCCAGCAGCTCAACCGACTCTGGGGCCAACGTCCTGACTTTC
TRBV20-1	TRBJ2-5	-	few	CSARRNQGETQYF	TGCAGTGCTAGGAGGAACCAAGGAGAGACCCAGTACTTC